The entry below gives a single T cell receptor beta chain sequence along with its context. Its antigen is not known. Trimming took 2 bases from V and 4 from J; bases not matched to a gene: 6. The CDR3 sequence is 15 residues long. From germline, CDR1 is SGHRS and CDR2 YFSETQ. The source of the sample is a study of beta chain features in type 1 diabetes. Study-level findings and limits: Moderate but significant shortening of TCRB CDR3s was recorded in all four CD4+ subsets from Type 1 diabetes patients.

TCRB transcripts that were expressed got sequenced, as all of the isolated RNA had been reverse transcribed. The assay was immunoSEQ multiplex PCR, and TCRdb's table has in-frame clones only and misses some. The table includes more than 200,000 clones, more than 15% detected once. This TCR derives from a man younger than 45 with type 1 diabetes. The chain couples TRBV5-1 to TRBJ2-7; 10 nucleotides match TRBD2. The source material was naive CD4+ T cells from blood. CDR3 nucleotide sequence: TGCGCCAGCAGCTTTGTTCTAGCGGGAGTATACGAGCAGTACTTC. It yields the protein CASSFVLAGVYEQYF.